This TCR beta chain came from a study of T cells in Graves' hyperthyroidism and ophthalmopathy. The CDR3 is made up of 17 amino acids. Germline V gene lookup returns CDR1 SEHNR and CDR2 FQNEAQ (reference sequence). The J segment lost 2 bases and the V segment lost 5 bases, leaving 13 bases of the junction unmatched. TCR beta CDR3 sequences were amplified from RNA transcripts. RT-PCR in the first round (using the HTBI primer set) targeted the TCR CDR3. TCRdb re-derived calls from the multiplex PCR reads in MiXCR, one entry per CDR3 protein. The sample records some 560,000 distinct CDR3 sequences, about 15% being singletons.

This TCR was sampled from a middle-aged woman with Graves' hyperthyroidism. The specimen was blood. The chain combines TRBV7-9 with TRBJ2-3; 7 bases are a match to TRBD2. The CDR3 bases are TGTGCCAGCAGCCCCGGGGAAGTCCTAGCGGCCACAGATACGCAGTATTTT. Residues: CASSPGEVLAATDTQYF.